The rows below give T cell receptor beta chains drawn from one sample of a study of Tregs in tolerant kidney transplant recipients. Clones were read by immunoSEQ multiplex PCR, and TCRdb kept only the in-frame ones, dropping some. The sample yields 85,000 to 95,000 clones, more than 80% seen once. The sample consisted of CD8+ T cells from blood. These TCRs come from a human donor in good health. CDR3s include the opening cysteine and the closing phenylalanine or tryptophan. Fields, in order: D gene, CDR3 length, J gene, V gene, clone size, CDR3 DNA, CDR3 protein. D genes are given only for firm matches. Expanded clones are given a class, and other clones once, few, many or no size at all.

d_gene: -
len: 15
j_gene: TRBJ2-7
v_gene: TRBV5-4
abundance: -
CDR3nt: TGTGCCAGCGGAGGAAACACAGGGAGCTCCTACGAGCAGTACTTC
CDR3aa: CASGGNTGSSYEQYF

d_gene: -
len: 16
j_gene: TRBJ2-7
v_gene: TRBV15
abundance: -
CDR3nt: TGTGCCACCAGCAGAGATCCGGGGGACTCCGCCTACGAGCAGTACTTC
CDR3aa: CATSRDPGDSAYEQYF

d_gene: TRBD2
len: 16
j_gene: TRBJ2-1
v_gene: TRBV6-1
abundance: -
CDR3nt: TGTGCCAGCAGTGAAGCGCGACTAGCGGCGAACAATGAGCAGTTCTTC
CDR3aa: CASSEARLAANNEQFF

d_gene: -
len: 15
j_gene: TRBJ2-3
v_gene: TRBV7-2
abundance: -
CDR3nt: TGTGCCAGCAGCTTAGCTTGGATAGCCGGGGATACGCAGTATTTT
CDR3aa: CASSLAWIAGDTQYF

d_gene: TRBD1
len: 14
j_gene: TRBJ2-7
v_gene: TRBV5-1
abundance: -
CDR3nt: TGCGCCAGCAGCTTGGTGGACAGGGGGGACGAGCAGTACTTC
CDR3aa: CASSLVDRGDEQYF

d_gene: TRBD1
len: 17
j_gene: TRBJ2-7
v_gene: TRBV11-2
abundance: -
CDR3nt: TGTGCCAGCAGCTTTGAACACGGACAGGGAATCTCCTACGAGCAGTACTTC
CDR3aa: CASSFEHGQGISYEQYF

d_gene: -
len: 16
j_gene: TRBJ1-1
v_gene: TRBV6-5
abundance: -
CDR3nt: TGTGCCAGCAGTTATGATAAAAAAGCCATGAACACTGAAGCTTTCTTT
CDR3aa: CASSYDKKAMNTEAFF

d_gene: TRBD1
len: 18
j_gene: TRBJ1-2
v_gene: TRBV10-2
abundance: once
CDR3nt: TGCGCCAGCAGTAAATCAATCCCGGACAGGGTCAACGCCTATGGCTACACCTTC
CDR3aa: CASSKSIPDRVNAYGYTF

d_gene: -
len: 12
j_gene: TRBJ1-3
v_gene: TRBV5-3
abundance: -
CDR3nt: TGTGCCAGAAGCCGTGTATGGAACACCATATATTTT
CDR3aa: CARSRVWNTIYF

d_gene: TRBD1
len: 17
j_gene: TRBJ1-2
v_gene: TRBV29-1
abundance: -
CDR3nt: TGCAGCGTTGAAGATTGGGGGACAGGGGGCTTGGACTATGGCTACACCTTC
CDR3aa: CSVEDWGTGGLDYGYTF

d_gene: TRBD1
len: 13
j_gene: TRBJ1-5
v_gene: TRBV29-1
abundance: -
CDR3nt: TGCAGCGCCTCGACAGGGGGCACTCAGCCCCAGCATTTT
CDR3aa: CSASTGGTQPQHF

d_gene: -
len: 16
j_gene: TRBJ2-6
v_gene: TRBV6-4
abundance: few
CDR3nt: TGTGCCAGCAGTGACCTGGCAGGGTCCGGGGCCAACGTCCTGACTTTC
CDR3aa: CASSDLAGSGANVLTF

d_gene: -
len: 14
j_gene: TRBJ2-6
v_gene: TRBV6-5
abundance: -
CDR3nt: TGTGCCAGCAGTTATAGCCAGGGGGCCAACGTCCTGACTTTC
CDR3aa: CASSYSQGANVLTF